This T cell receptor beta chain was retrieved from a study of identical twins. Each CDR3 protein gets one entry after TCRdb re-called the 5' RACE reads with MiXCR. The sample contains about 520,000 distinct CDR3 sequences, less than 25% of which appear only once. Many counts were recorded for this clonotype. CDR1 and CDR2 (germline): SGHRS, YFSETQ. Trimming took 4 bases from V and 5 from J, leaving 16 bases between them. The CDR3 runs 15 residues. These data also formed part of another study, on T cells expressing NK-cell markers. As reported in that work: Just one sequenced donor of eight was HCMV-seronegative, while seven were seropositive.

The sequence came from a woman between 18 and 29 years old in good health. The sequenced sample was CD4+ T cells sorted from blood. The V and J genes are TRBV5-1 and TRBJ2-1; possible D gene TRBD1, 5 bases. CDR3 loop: CASSPPQDRHNEQFF. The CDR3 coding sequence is TGCGCCAGCAGCCCGCCCCAAGACAGACACAATGAGCAGTTCTTC.